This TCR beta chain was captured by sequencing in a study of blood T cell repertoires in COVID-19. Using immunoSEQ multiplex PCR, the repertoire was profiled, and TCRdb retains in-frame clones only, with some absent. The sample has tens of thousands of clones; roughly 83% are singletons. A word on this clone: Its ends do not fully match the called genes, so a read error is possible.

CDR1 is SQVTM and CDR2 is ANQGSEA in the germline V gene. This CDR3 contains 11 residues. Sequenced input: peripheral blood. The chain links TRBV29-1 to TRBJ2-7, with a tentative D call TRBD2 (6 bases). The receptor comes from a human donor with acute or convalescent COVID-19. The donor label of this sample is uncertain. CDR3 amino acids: CSVEEGGPRIF. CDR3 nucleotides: TGCAGCGTTGAAGAAGGAGGGCCCCGAATTTTC.